The 8 T cell receptor beta chains below were found in one sample sequenced in a study of T cell repertoires in cytomegalovirus infection. One entry per CDR3 protein results from TCRdb running MiXCR on the reads. Here the sample spans approximately 700,000 distinct CDR3 sequences, approximately 40% being singletons. Material: PBMCs. Receptors originate from a human donor in good health (CMV status not recorded). Some clones in this sample may be carry-over from other donors' samples.

This clonotype has at least ten counts. CDR3 protein: CASSLARGATGELFF. The CDR3 DNA sequence: TGTGCCAGCAGCTTAGCTCGAGGGGCCACCGGGGAGCTGTTTTTT. The V call is TRBV7-9, the J call TRBJ2-2; D might be TRBD1 or TRBD2, each matching 5 bases. Trimming took off 0 bases at V and 4 bases at J, with 9 bases between the two ends. Germline assignment: CDR1 SEHNR and CDR2 FQNEAQ (reference sequence). The CDR3 runs 15 residues.

This clonotype was counted at least ten times. The DNA for the CDR3 is TGTGCCAGCAGCGCTCAGGGTGGTCAGCCCCAGCATTTT. Protein sequence: CASSAQGGQPQHF. This sequence joins TRBV7-2 and TRBJ1-5, with D possibly matching TRBD1 (5 bases). V was pared by 5 bases and J by 6 bases, with 11 bases between. The CDR3 has 13 residues. Germline lookup yields CDR1 SGHTA and CDR2 FQGNSA. Based on the CDR3 plus reference TRBV7-2 and TRBJ1-5, the full variable domain is GAGVSQSPSNKVTEKGKDVELRCDPISGHTALYWYRQSLGQGLEFLIYFQGNSAPDKSGLPSDRFSAERTGGSVSTLTIQRTQQEDSAVYLCASSAQGGQPQHFGDGTRLSIL.

There are a few counts of this clonotype. V usage is TRBV7-4 and J usage is TRBJ1-2; 10 bases agree with TRBD1. This CDR3 region has 16 residues. Germline CDR1 SGHVT, CDR2 SQSDAQ. Trimming at V came to 1 base and at J to 2 bases, leaving 4 bases not matched to a gene. CDR3 sequence: CASSLGGTGENYGYTF. CDR3 nucleotides: TGTGCCAGCAGCTTAGGTGGGACAGGGGAAAACTATGGCTACACCTTC.

This clonotype was found a few times. The chain joins TRBV12-3 or TRBV12-4 to TRBJ2-7; D is uncertain. Trimming took off 5 bases at V and 7 bases at J, with 12 bases between the two ends. This CDR3 is built from 12 residues. This CDR3 reads CASSLTRREQYF. CDR3 sequence (DNA): TGTGCCAGCAGTCTCACCCGCCGGGAGCAGTACTTC.

The chain uses TRBV20-1 and TRBJ1-5; tentative D call: TRBD1 (6 bases). Trimming removed 6 bases at V and 7 bases at J, with 22 bases between. The germline CDR1 and CDR2 sequences are DFQATT and SNEGSKA (reference sequence). The CDR3 loop spans 15 amino acids. The CDR3, as DNA: TGCAGTGCCGCCCATGGCGGGGGGCAGGGGCAGCCCCAGCATTTT. Translating it yields CSAAHGGGQGQPQHF.

This clonotype was seen only a few times. The genes are TRBV24-1 and TRBJ1-5; D not resolved. CDR1 and CDR2 (germline): KGHDR, SFDVKD. The CDR3 is 14 residues long. V gave up 3 bases and J gave up 6 bases, with 11 bases separating them. CDR3 in amino acids: CATSDIGEAQPQHF. The CDR3 bases are TGTGCCACCAGTGATATCGGGGAGGCTCAGCCCCAGCATTTT.

The DNA for the CDR3 is TGTGCCAGCAGCTTAGGTCCGCCTAGCGGGGGGAGGTATGAGACCCAGTACTTC. Translation gives CASSLGPPSGGRYETQYF. This rearrangement joins TRBV7-2 to TRBJ2-5, with 11 positions matching TRBD2. Germline loops: CDR1 SGHTA, CDR2 FQGNSA. The CDR3 has 18 residues. J gave up 5 bases and V 1 base, and 12 bases lay outside the gene matches. The full variable domain, with the rest looked up from reference TRBV7-2 and TRBJ2-5, is GAGVSQSPSNKVTEKGKDVELRCDPISGHTALYWYRQSLGQGLEFLIYFQGNSAPDKSGLPSDRFSAERTGGSVSTLTIQRTQQEDSAVYLCASSLGPPSGGRYETQYFGPGTRLLVL.

The V gene is TRBV5-4, the J gene TRBJ2-7; 7 bases align to TRBD1. Germline lookup yields CDR1 SGHNT and CDR2 YYREEE (reference sequence). CDR3 size: 15 residues. J lost 3 bases, V lost 1 base, and 7 bases had no gene match. The CDR3 DNA follows: TGTGCCAGCAGCTTGCAGGGACAGTTAGTCTACGAGCAGTACTTC. It codes for CASSLQGQLVYEQYF.